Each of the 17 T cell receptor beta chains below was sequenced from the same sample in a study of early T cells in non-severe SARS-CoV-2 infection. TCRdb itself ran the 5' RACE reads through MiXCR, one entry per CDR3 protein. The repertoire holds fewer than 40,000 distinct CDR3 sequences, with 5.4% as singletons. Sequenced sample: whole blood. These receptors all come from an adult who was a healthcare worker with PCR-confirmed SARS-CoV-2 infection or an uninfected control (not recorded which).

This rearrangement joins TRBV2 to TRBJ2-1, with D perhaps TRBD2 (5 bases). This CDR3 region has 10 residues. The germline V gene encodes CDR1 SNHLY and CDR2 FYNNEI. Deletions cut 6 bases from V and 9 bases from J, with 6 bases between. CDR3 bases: TGTGCCAGCAGGGCGGGTGAGCAGTTCTTC. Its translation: CASRAGEQFF.

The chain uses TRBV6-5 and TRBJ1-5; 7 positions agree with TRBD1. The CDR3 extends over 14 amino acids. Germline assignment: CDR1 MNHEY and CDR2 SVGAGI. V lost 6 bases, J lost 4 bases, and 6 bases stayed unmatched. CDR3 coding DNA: TGTGCCAGCAGACACAGGGGACGTAATCAGCCCCAGCATTTT. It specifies CASRHRGRNQPQHF.

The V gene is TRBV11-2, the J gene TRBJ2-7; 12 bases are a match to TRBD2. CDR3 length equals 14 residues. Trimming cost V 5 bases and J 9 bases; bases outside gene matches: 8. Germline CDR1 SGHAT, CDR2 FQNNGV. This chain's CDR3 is CASSRTSGEGRQYF. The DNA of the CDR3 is TGTGCCAGCAGCCGGACTAGCGGGGAGGGGAGGCAGTACTTC. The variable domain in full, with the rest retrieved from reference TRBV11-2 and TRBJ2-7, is EAGVAQSPRYKIIEKRQSVAFWCNPISGHATLYWYQQILGQGPKLLIQFQNNGVVDDSQLPKDRFSAERLKGVDSTLKIQPAKLEDSAVYLCASSRTSGEGRQYFGPGTRLTVT.

The CDR3 reads CSARGDSYEQYF. The CDR3 DNA reads TGCAGTGCTAGGGGCGACAGTTACGAGCAGTACTTC. This chain links TRBV20-1 with TRBJ2-7; a possible D gene is TRBD1 (5 bases). The CDR3 sequence is 12 residues long. The germline V and J ends were trimmed by 3 bases and 4 bases, with 10 bases remaining between them. Germline CDR1 is DFQATT and CDR2 is SNEGSKA (reference sequence).

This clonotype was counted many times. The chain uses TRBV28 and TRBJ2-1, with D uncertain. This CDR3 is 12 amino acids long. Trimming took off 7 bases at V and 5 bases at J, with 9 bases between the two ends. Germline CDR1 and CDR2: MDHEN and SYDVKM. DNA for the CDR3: TGTGCCAGCAAGGACCCGCACAATGAGCAGTTCTTC. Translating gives CASKDPHNEQFF.

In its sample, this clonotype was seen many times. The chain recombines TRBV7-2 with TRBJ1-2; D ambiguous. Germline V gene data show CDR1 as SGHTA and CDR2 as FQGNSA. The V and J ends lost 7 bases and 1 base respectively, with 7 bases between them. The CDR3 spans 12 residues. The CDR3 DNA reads TGTGCCAGCACCTCTCTTAACTATGGCTACACCTTC. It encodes CASTSLNYGYTF.

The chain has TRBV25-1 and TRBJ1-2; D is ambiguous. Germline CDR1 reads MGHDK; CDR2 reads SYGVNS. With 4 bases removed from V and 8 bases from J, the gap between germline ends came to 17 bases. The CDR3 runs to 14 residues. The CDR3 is CASSGSGTTRGYTF. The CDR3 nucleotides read TGTGCCAGCAGTGGTTCCGGCACAACCAGGGGCTACACCTTC.

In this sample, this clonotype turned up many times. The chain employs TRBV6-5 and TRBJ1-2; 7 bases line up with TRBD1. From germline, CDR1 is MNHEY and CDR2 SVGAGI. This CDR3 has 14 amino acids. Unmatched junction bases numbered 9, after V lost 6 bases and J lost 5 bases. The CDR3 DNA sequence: TGTGCCAGCAGAGGGGACAGCCGAACGTATGGCTACACCTTC. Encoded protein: CASRGDSRTYGYTF.

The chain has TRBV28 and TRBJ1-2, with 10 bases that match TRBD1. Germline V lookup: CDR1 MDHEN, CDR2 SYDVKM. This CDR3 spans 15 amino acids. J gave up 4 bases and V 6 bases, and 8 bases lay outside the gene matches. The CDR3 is CASSYDRGRIYGYTF. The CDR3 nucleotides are TGTGCCAGCAGCTACGACAGGGGGCGCATCTATGGCTACACCTTC.

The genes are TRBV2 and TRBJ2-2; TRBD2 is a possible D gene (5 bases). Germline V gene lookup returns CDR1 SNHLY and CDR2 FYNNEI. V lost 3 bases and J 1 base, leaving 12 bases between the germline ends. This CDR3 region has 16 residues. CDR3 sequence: CASSERAPRNTGELFF. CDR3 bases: TGTGCCAGCAGTGAGAGGGCTCCAAGGAACACCGGGGAGCTGTTTTTT.

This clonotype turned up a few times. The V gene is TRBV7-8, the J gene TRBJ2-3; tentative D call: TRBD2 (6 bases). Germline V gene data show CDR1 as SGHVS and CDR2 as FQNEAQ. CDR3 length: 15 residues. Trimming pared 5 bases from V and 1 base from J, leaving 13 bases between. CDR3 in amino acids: CASSPSWGGTDTQYF. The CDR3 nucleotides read TGTGCCAGCAGCCCCTCTTGGGGGGGCACAGATACGCAGTATTTT.

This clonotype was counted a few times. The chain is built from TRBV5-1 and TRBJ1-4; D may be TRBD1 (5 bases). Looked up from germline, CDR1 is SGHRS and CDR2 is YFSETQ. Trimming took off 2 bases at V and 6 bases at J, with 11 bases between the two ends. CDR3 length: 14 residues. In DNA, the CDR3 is TGCGCCAGCAGCTTCCAGGGAACATATGAAAAACTGTTTTTT. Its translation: CASSFQGTYEKLFF.

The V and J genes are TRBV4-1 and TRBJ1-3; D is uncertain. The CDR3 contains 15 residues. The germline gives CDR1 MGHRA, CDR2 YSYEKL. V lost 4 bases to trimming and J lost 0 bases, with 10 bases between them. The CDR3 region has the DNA TGCGCCAGCAGCCCGGACCAGTTCTCTGGAAACACCATATATTTT. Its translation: CASSPDQFSGNTIYF.

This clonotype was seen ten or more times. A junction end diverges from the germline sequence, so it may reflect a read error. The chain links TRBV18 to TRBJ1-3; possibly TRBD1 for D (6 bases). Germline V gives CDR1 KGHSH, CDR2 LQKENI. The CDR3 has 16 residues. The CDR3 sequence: CASSPPTGYSGNTIYF. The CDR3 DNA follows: TGTGCCAGCTCCCCACCGACAGGTTACTCTGGAAACACCATATATTTT.

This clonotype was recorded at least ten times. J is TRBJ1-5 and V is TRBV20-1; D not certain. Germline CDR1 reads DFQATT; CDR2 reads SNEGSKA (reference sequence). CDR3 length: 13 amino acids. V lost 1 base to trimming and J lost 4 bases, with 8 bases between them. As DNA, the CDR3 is TGCAGTGCTAGAGCAGACCAGAATCAGCCCCAGCATTTT. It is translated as CSARADQNQPQHF.

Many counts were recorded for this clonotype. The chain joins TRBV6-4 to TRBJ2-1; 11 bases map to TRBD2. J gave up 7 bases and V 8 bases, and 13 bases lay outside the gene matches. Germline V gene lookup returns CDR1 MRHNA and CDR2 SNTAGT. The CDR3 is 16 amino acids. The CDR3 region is CASSETSGDGRNEQFF. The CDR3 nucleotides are TGTGCCAGCTCTGAGACTAGCGGGGATGGAAGAAATGAGCAGTTCTTC.

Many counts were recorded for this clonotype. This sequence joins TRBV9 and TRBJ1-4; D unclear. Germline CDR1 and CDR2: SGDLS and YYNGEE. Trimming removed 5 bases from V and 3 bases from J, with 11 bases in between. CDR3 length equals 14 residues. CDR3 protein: CASSRGRSNEKLFF. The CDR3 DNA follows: TGTGCCAGCAGTCGAGGGAGGTCTAATGAAAAACTGTTTTTT.